A selection of T cell receptor beta chains follows, all from one sample in a study of OX40 agonist ivuxolimab in advanced cancers. Only in-frame clones appear in the TCRdb table, and some are missing; sequencing was by immunoSEQ multiplex PCR. Of about 74,000 clones in the sample, about 82% are singletons; the top ten hold approximately 6.9%. This specimen was CD4+ or CD8+ T cells sorted from blood, taken in a trial of the OX40 agonist ivuxolimab. The receptors were gathered from an adult with an advanced solid tumor such as melanoma, head and neck, liver or kidney cancer. Each CDR3 is given with its conserved first and last residue. A D gene is named only where the DNA matches it firmly. Expanded clones get a size class; other rows say once, few or many, or leave the size out.

size,V,D,J,DNA,CDR3
NA,TRBV10-3,NA,TRBJ1-5,TGTGCCATCAGAAAGGGGGAGAATCAGCCCCAGCATTTT,CAIRKGENQPQHF
NA,TRBV2,TRBD1,TRBJ2-7,TGTGCCAGCACCCCGGGACAGGGGGTTTGGCAGTACTTC,CASTPGQGVWQYF
once,TRBV2,NA,TRBJ1-1,TGTGCCAGCAGTTTTTTCGGGGGCAACACTGAAGCTTTCTTT,CASSFFGGNTEAFF
once,TRBV5-6,NA,TRBJ2-7,TGTGCCAGCACCGTGGCCGGGGGAGGGGGCTCCTACGAGCAGTACTTC,CASTVAGGGGSYEQYF
NA,TRBV19,NA,TRBJ1-5,TGTGCCAGTAGTATAAGGAGGGGGCAGCCCCAGCATTTT,CASSIRRGQPQHF
NA,TRBV19,NA,TRBJ2-2,TGTGCCAGTACCGGGACGTCGGGGGCCGGGGAGCTGTTTTTT,CASTGTSGAGELFF
NA,TRBV5-1,NA,TRBJ2-5,TGCGCCAGCAGCTTAACGGGGGAACGAGAGACCCAGTACTTC,CASSLTGERETQYF
NA,TRBV19,NA,TRBJ1-4,TGTGCCAGTAGTATAGAGTGGCCTAATGAAAAACTGTTTTTT,CASSIEWPNEKLFF
NA,TRBV14,NA,TRBJ2-2,TGTGCCAGCAGCCAAGTGGGCAGTAGCACCGGGGAGCTGTTTTTT,CASSQVGSSTGELFF
NA,TRBV11-2,NA,TRBJ2-3,TGTGCCAGCAGCCCCCTCCCAGATACGCAGTATTTT,CASSPLPDTQYF
NA,TRBV6-5,NA,TRBJ1-4,TGTGCCAGCAGTGACCGGGCGGGGACTGAAAAACTGTTTTTT,CASSDRAGTEKLFF
NA,TRBV18,NA,TRBJ2-3,TGTGCCAGCTCACCTCAGCAGGCACTTTACACAGATACGCAGTATTTT,CASSPQQALYTDTQYF
NA,TRBV5-1,TRBD2,TRBJ2-1,TGCGCCAGCAGTTACCGACTAGCGGGAGGTAGTACCTACAATGAGCAGTTCTTC,CASSYRLAGGSTYNEQFF
NA,TRBV6-5,NA,TRBJ1-3,TGTGCCAGCAGTGCCAGCAGTTTCTCTGGAAACACCATATATTTT,CASSASSFSGNTIYF
NA,TRBV7-9,NA,TRBJ1-2,TGTGCCAGCAGCTTTGGGAGCGGATCGAACTATGGCTACACCTTC,CASSFGSGSNYGYTF
NA,TRBV11-3,TRBD1,TRBJ2-4,TGTGCCAGCAGCTTAACAGGGGCGGGCATTCAGTACTTC,CASSLTGAGIQYF
NA,TRBV5-8,NA,TRBJ1-6,TGTGCCAGCAACACAGGGCAGGGATCACCCCTCCACTTT,CASNTGQGSPLHF
NA,TRBV14,NA,TRBJ2-1,TGTGCCAGCAGCCAAGCAGGGGAGCAGTTCTTC,CASSQAGEQFF
NA,TRBV5-1,NA,TRBJ1-2,TGCGCCAGCAGCTCCCAGCAGGTGCGAGGCTACACCTTC,CASSSQQVRGYTF
NA,TRBV6-5,NA,TRBJ2-5,TGTGCCACCGGGGGCGCCGGAGAGACCCAGTACTTC,CATGGAGETQYF
NA,TRBV5-1,NA,TRBJ2-5,TGCGCCAGCAGCTTCGGGGACAACCAAGAGACCCAGTACTTC,CASSFGDNQETQYF
NA,TRBV10-3,NA,TRBJ2-1,TGTGCCATCAGTGAGTCTAGCCCGTACAATGAGCAGTTCTTC,CAISESSPYNEQFF
NA,TRBV4-2,NA,TRBJ1-2,TGTGCCAGCAGCCAAGATTATAGGAGGGCAGGGAATAACTATGGCTACACCTTC,CASSQDYRRAGNNYGYTF
NA,TRBV7-9,TRBD1,TRBJ1-4,TGTGCCAGCAGCCTGGGACAGGGGGGAGGAACAAATGAAAAACTGTTTTTT,CASSLGQGGGTNEKLFF
NA,TRBV2,NA,TRBJ1-5,TGTGCCAGCAGTGGTTTGGCGGACCTTTCGCCCCAGCATTTT,CASSGLADLSPQHF
NA,TRBV6-5,NA,TRBJ1-1,TGTGCCAGCAGTTACAGCATGAACACTGAAGCTTTCTTT,CASSYSMNTEAFF
few,TRBV30,NA,TRBJ2-5,TGTGCCTGGAGTGTACAGCTAGGAGGAGAGACCCAGTACTTC,CAWSVQLGGETQYF
NA,TRBV9,NA,TRBJ2-2,TGTGCCAGCAGCGTCTCACCCTCAGGGTTCACCGGGGAGCTGTTTTTT,CASSVSPSGFTGELFF
NA,TRBV5-4,NA,TRBJ1-6,TGTGCCAGCAGCTTCGGGCCTTATTCACCCCTCCACTTT,CASSFGPYSPLHF
few,TRBV23-1,TRBD1,TRBJ1-2,TGCGCCAGCAGTCAAGCCCCCACAAGGGACAGGGGAAGGGATGGCTACACCTTC,CASSQAPTRDRGRDGYTF
once,TRBV7-9,NA,TRBJ1-6,TGTGCCAGCAGCCCGTCGGGGGGCGGCCATAATTCACCCCTCCACTTT,CASSPSGGGHNSPLHF
once,TRBV7-2,NA,TRBJ1-3,TGTGCCAGCACCTACCACAGGGGAAACACCATATATTTT,CASTYHRGNTIYF
NA,TRBV11-1,NA,TRBJ1-2,TGTGCCAGCAATCTTTGGGAGGGTGGCTACACCTTC,CASNLWEGGYTF
NA,TRBV18,NA,TRBJ1-3,TGTGCCAGCTCCCCAGGCCCCCACTCTGGAAACACCATATATTTT,CASSPGPHSGNTIYF
NA,TRBV7-2,NA,TRBJ2-1,TGTGCCAGCAGCTTACGGGCAGGGAGGCGGTTAAGCTCCTACAATGAGCAGTTCTTC,CASSLRAGRRLSSYNEQFF
NA,TRBV9,NA,TRBJ1-1,TGTGCCAGCAGCGTTTCCGGGGGCGACACTGAAGCTTTCTTT,CASSVSGGDTEAFF
once,TRBV11-2,TRBD1,TRBJ2-4,TGTGCCAGCAGCTTAGGGACAGGGGGGAACATTCAGTACTTC,CASSLGTGGNIQYF
once,TRBV11-3,TRBD2,TRBJ2-2,TGTGCCAGCAGCGCGGGCGGGGGGACCTACACCGGGGAGCTGTTTTTT,CASSAGGGTYTGELFF